The clone carrying this T cell receptor (beta chain) was counted only a few times. This entry comes from a study of T-cell memory formation after mild COVID-19. From the 5' RACE reads, TCRdb called clonotypes with MiXCR, one entry per CDR3 protein. This table holds hundreds of thousands of distinct CDR3 sequences, roughly 21% found once. Per germline, CDR1 DFQATT and CDR2 SNEGSKA (reference sequence). The ends were cut back, 5 bases at V and 6 bases at J, with 13 bases in the middle. The CDR3 contains 12 residues. V and J are TRBV20-1 and TRBJ1-2; D is perhaps TRBD1 (5 bases). The sample comprised PBMCs or a T cell subset sorted from them (not recorded which). The TCR sequence derives from an adult woman who had mild COVID-19 (a few samples of this study predate the infection). Cell type and time point are not known. CDR3 DNA: TGCAGTGCTGGACACCCGAGGGATGGCTACACCTTC. Protein sequence: CSAGHPRDGYTF.